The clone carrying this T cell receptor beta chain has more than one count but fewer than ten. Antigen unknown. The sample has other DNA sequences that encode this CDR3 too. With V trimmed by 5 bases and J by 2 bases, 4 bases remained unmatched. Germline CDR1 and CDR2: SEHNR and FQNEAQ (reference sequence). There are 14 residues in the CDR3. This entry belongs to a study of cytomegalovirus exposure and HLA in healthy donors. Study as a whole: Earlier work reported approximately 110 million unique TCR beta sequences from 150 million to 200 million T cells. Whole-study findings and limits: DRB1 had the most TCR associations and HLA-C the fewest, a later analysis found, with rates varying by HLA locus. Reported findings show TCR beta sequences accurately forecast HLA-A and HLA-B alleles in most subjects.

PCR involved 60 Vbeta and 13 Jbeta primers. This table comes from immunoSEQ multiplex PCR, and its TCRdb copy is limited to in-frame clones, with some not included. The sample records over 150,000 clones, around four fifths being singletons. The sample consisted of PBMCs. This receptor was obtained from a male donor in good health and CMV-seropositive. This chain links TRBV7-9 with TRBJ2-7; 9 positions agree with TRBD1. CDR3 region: CASSAGTGTYEQYF. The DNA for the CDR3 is TGTGCCAGCAGCGCCGGGACAGGGACCTACGAGCAGTACTTC.